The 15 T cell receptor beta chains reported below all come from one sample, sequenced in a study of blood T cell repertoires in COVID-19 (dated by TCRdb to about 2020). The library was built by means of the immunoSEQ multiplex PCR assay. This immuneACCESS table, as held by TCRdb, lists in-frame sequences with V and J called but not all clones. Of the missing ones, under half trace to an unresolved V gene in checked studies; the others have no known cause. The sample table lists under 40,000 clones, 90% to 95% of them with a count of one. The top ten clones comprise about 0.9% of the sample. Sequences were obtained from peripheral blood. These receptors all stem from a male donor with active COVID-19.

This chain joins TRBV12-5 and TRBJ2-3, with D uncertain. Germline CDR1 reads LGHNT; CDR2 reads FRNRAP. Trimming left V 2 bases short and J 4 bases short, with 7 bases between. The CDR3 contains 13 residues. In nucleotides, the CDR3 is TGTGCTAGTGGTTTGATGCGCGCAGATACGCAGTATTTT. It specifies CASGLMRADTQYF.

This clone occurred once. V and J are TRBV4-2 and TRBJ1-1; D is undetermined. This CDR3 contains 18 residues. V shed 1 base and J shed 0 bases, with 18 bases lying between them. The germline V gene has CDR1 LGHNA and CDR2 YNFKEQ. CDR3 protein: CASSQGGKEMRVNTEAFF. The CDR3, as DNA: TGTGCCAGCAGCCAAGGAGGCAAGGAGATGCGGGTGAACACTGAAGCTTTCTTT.

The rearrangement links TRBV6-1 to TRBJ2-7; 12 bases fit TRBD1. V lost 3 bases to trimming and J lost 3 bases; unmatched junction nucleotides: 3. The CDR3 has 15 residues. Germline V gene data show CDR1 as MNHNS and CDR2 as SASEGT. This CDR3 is CASSDGTGGHYEQYF. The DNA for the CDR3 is TGTGCCAGCAGTGATGGGACAGGGGGCCACTACGAGCAGTACTTC.

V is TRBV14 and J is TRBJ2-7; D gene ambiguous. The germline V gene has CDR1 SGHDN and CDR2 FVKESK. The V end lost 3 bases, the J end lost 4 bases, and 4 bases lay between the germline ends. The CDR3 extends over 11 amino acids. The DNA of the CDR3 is TGTGCCAGCAGCCACAGTTACGAGCAGTACTTC. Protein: CASSHSYEQYF.

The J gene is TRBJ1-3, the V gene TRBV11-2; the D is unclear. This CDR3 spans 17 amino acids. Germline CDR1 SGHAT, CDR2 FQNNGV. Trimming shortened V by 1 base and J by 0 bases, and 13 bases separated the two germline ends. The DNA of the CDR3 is TGTGCCAGCAGCTTAGTTCAGACACGATTCTCTGGAAACACCATATATTTT. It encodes CASSLVQTRFSGNTIYF.

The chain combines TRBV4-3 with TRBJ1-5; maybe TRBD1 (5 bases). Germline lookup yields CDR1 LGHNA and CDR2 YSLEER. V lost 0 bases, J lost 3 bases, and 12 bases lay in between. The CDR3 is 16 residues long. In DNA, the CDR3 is TGCGCCAGCAGCCAAGATAGGTCAGGGAACAATCAGCCCCAGCATTTT. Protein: CASSQDRSGNNQPQHF.

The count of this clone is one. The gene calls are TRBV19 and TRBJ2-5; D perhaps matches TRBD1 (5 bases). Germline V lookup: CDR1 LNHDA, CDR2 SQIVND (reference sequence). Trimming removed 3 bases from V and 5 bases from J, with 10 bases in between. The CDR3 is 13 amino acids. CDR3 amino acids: CASSIKGRETQYF. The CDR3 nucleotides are TGTGCCAGTAGTATTAAGGGGCGGGAGACCCAGTACTTC.

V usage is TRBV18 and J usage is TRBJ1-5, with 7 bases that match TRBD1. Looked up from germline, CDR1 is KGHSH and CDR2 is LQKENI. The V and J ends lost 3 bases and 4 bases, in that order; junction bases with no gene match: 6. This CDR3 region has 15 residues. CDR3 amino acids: CASSPETGRNQPQHF. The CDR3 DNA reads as TGTGCCAGCTCACCGGAGACAGGGAGGAATCAGCCCCAGCATTTT.

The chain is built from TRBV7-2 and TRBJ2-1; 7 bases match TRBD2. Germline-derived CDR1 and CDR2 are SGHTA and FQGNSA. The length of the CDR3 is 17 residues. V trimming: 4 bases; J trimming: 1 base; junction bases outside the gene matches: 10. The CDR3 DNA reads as TGTGCCAGCAGCTCGCCTCGGAGCGGGGTGTCCTACAATGAGCAGTTCTTC. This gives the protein CASSSPRSGVSYNEQFF. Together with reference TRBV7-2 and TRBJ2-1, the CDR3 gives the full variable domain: GAGVSQSPSNKVTEKGKDVELRCDPISGHTALYWYRQSLGQGLEFLIYFQGNSAPDKSGLPSDRFSAERTGGSVSTLTIQRTQQEDSAVYLCASSSPRSGVSYNEQFFGPGTRLTVL.

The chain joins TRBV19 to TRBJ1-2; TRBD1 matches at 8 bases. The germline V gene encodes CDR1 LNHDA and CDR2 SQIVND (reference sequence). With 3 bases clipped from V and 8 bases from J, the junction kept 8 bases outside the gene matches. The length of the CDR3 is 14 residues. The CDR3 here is CASSILQGARGYTF. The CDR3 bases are TGTGCCAGTAGTATTCTCCAGGGGGCTCGAGGCTACACCTTC.

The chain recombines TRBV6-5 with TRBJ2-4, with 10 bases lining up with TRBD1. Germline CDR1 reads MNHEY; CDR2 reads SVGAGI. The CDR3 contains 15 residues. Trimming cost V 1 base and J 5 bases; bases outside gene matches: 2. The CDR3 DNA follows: TGTGCCAGCAGTTACTTGGGACAGGGGCAAAACATTCAGTACTTC. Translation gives CASSYLGQGQNIQYF.

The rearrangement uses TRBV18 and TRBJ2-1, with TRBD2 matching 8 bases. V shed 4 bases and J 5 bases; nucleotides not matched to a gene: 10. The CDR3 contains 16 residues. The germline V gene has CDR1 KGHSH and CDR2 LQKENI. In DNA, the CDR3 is TGTGCCAGCTCACTTAATACGGGGGGGCTGGACAATGAGCAGTTCTTC. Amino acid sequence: CASSLNTGGLDNEQFF.

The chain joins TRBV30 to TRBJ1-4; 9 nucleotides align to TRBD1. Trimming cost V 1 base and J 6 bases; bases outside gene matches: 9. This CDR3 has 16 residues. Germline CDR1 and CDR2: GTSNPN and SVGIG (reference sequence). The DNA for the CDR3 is TGTGCCTGGAGTGGGACACAGGGGGCGAATTATGAAAAACTGTTTTTT. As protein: CAWSGTQGANYEKLFF.

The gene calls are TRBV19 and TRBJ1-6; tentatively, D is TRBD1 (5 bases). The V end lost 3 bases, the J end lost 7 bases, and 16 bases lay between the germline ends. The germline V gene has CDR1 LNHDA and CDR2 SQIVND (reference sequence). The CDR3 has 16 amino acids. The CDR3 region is CASSITGAQPNSPLHF. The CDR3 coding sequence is TGTGCCAGTAGTATCACAGGCGCACAGCCCAATTCACCCCTCCACTTT.

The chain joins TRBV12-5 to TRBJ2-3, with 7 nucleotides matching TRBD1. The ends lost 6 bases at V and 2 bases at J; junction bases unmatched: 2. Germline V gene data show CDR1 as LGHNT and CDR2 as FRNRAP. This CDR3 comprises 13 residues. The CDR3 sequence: CASGTGNTDTQYF. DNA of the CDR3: TGTGCTAGTGGGACAGGGAACACAGATACGCAGTATTTT.